This is a list of T cell receptor beta chains from one sample in a study of T cell repertoires in cytomegalovirus infection. TCRdb passed the reads through MiXCR, listing each CDR3 protein once. The table shows around 900,000 distinct CDR3 sequences, with roughly 30% occurring only once. No antigens are known for them. The material sequenced was cultured CD8+ T cells from PBMCs, taken from culture after CMV antigen stimulation. The origin of the receptors is a human donor in good health (CMV status not recorded). Some clones in this sample may be carry-over from other donors' samples. The CDR3 runs from the conserved cysteine through the conserved F or W. D genes are given only for firm matches. Only some rows state a clone size, as once, few, many or a class for expanded clones.

j_call clone_size d_call v_call cdr3_aa cdr3_nt
TRBJ1-1 few - TRBV5-1 CASSSFAGEAEAFF TGCGCCAGCAGCTCGTTTGCGGGGGAGGCTGAAGCTTTCTTT
TRBJ2-2 - - TRBV7-6 CASSLGSTPLNTGELFF TGTGCCAGCAGCTTAGGTTCTACACCCCTCAACACCGGGGAGCTGTTTTTT
TRBJ1-2 - - TRBV28 CAIRAARTNYGYTF TGTGCCATTAGGGCAGCTCGTACTAACTATGGCTACACCTTC
TRBJ2-3 few - TRBV10-3 CAIRGYTDTQYF TGTGCCATCCGGGGTTACACAGATACGCAGTATTTT
TRBJ2-2 - - TRBV4-1 CASSQDSGGGFNTGELFF TGCGCCAGCAGCCAAGACTCGGGCGGGGGCTTCAACACCGGGGAGCTGTTTTTT
TRBJ1-2 - TRBD1 TRBV6-6 CASSYSKDRVSYGYTF TGTGCCAGCAGTTACTCGAAGGACAGGGTGAGCTATGGCTACACCTTC
TRBJ2-2 many TRBD1 TRBV7-2 CASSPPGQYTGELFF TGTGCCAGCAGCCCCCCGGGACAGTACACCGGGGAGCTGTTTTTT
TRBJ2-7 many - TRBV7-2 CASSLIGMGSYEQYF TGTGCCAGCAGCTTAATAGGGATGGGCTCCTACGAGCAGTACTTC
TRBJ2-1 - TRBD2 TRBV5-4 CASSLQASGGWSYNEQFF TGTGCCAGCAGCTTGCAGGCTAGCGGGGGGTGGTCCTACAATGAGCAGTTCTTC
TRBJ2-5 few TRBD1 TRBV2 CASRRTGEQETQYF TGTGCCAGCCGACGGACAGGTGAACAAGAGACCCAGTACTTC
TRBJ2-2 - TRBD2 TRBV12-5 CASGLLAGGHPGELFF TGTGCTAGTGGTTTGTTAGCGGGGGGGCATCCCGGGGAGCTGTTTTTT
TRBJ1-5 - - TRBV4-2 CASSPDTSRQPQHF TGTGCCAGCAGCCCGGACACCTCGAGGCAGCCCCAGCATTTT
TRBJ2-1 few - TRBV14 CASSREYEQFF TGTGCCAGCAGCCGTGAATATGAGCAGTTCTTC
TRBJ1-5 - TRBD1 TRBV28 CASSTPTGWPQPQHF TGTGCCAGCAGTACCCCGACAGGGTGGCCCCAGCCCCAGCATTTT
TRBJ2-1 many TRBD2 TRBV7-6 CASSRLAGRGNNEQFF TGTGCCAGCAGCCGTTTAGCGGGGCGGGGAAACAATGAGCAGTTCTTC
TRBJ2-3 few TRBD2 TRBV6-2/TRBV6-3 CASSRSGGQADTQYF TGTGCCAGCAGTCGGAGCGGGGGGCAGGCAGATACGCAGTATTTT
TRBJ2-2 many - TRBV7-3 CASSPIDGASGELFF TGTGCCAGCAGCCCTATAGACGGAGCCTCCGGGGAGCTGTTTTTT
TRBJ1-2 few - TRBV7-9 CASRLPNRENYGYTF TGTGCCAGCAGACTACCTAACAGGGAGAACTATGGCTACACCTTC
TRBJ2-7 - - TRBV27 CASSATTGTPYEQYF TGTGCCAGCAGTGCTACCACCGGGACCCCCTACGAGCAGTACTTC
TRBJ1-6 - TRBD1 TRBV10-3 CAISEEGQVYNSPLHF TGTGCCATCAGTGAAGAGGGACAGGTCTATAATTCACCCCTCCACTTT
TRBJ1-1 - - TRBV4-3 CASSHPRGFMNTEAFF TGCGCCAGCAGCCATCCGCGGGGCTTCATGAACACTGAAGCTTTCTTT
TRBJ2-1 few TRBD2 TRBV7-6 CASSFHAGTSGGAGTYNEQFF TGTGCCAGCAGCTTCCACGCCGGGACTAGCGGGGGGGCGGGGACCTACAATGAGCAGTTCTTC
TRBJ2-1 - - TRBV27 CASSRSANEQFF TGTGCCAGCAGTCGGTCCGCCAATGAGCAGTTCTTC
TRBJ1-1 few TRBD1 TRBV6-1 CASSERQGNTEAFF TGTGCCAGCAGTGAGAGACAGGGCAACACTGAAGCTTTCTTT
TRBJ1-1 - TRBD1 TRBV5-1 CASSSRAGGYNTEAFF TGCGCCAGCAGCTCCAGGGCAGGGGGCTATAACACTGAAGCTTTCTTT
TRBJ1-1 many - TRBV7-2 CASSMTVNTEAFF TGTGCCAGCAGCATGACGGTGAACACTGAAGCTTTCTTT
TRBJ1-1 - TRBD1 TRBV10-3 CAISEGQGFGNTEAFF TGTGCCATCAGTGAGGGACAGGGTTTTGGGAACACTGAAGCTTTCTTT
TRBJ1-2 - - TRBV6-5 CASSYSPGKDGYTF TGTGCCAGCAGTTACTCTCCAGGGAAGGATGGCTACACCTTC
TRBJ2-1 - TRBD1 TRBV7-8 CASSLRQGKHEQFF TGTGCCAGCAGCCTCCGACAGGGAAAACATGAGCAGTTCTTC
TRBJ2-6 few - TRBV27 CASSSDEDSGANVLTF TGTGCCAGCAGTTCCGACGAGGACTCTGGGGCCAACGTCCTGACTTTC
TRBJ2-3 - - TRBV6-1 CASSVLRRDTQYF TGTGCCAGCAGTGTCCTTCGGAGAGATACGCAGTATTTT
TRBJ1-1 many - TRBV7-6 CASTPGAMNTEAFF TGTGCCAGCACCCCGGGGGCAATGAACACTGAAGCTTTCTTT
TRBJ1-2 - TRBD1 TRBV5-8 CASSFRTGWYGYTF TGTGCCAGCAGCTTCCGGACAGGGTGGTATGGCTACACCTTC
TRBJ1-1 many - TRBV12-3/TRBV12-4 CASSPGGVSRYTEAFF TGTGCCAGCAGTCCGGGTGGTGTCAGTCGTTACACTGAAGCTTTCTTT
TRBJ2-2 - TRBD2 TRBV6-5 CASSSVAGYTGELFF TGTGCCAGCAGTTCAGTAGCGGGATACACCGGGGAGCTGTTTTTT
TRBJ2-5 - - TRBV28 CASSLPRVVPQETQYF TGTGCCAGCAGTTTACCGCGAGTAGTTCCGCAAGAGACCCAGTACTTC
TRBJ1-2 - - TRBV6-6 CASSTWTASYGYTF TGTGCCAGCAGTACTTGGACAGCCTCCTATGGCTACACCTTC
TRBJ2-5 many TRBD2 TRBV7-8 CASSSRLAGLSLETQYF TGTGCCAGCAGCTCCCGACTAGCGGGGCTTTCCTTAGAGACCCAGTACTTC
TRBJ1-6 - - TRBV7-9 CASSAGYYNSPLHF TGTGCCAGCAGCGCCGGCTACTATAATTCACCCCTCCACTTT
TRBJ1-5 many - TRBV6-6 CASSYSNGNNQPQHF TGTGCCAGCAGTTACTCGAATGGTAACAATCAGCCCCAGCATTTT
TRBJ2-2 - - TRBV6-2/TRBV6-3 CASSYGGTRELFF TGTGCCAGCAGTTACGGGGGGACGCGGGAGCTGTTTTTT
TRBJ2-6 many - TRBV7-2 CASSLPNHSGANVLTF TGTGCCAGCAGCCTTCCGAACCACTCTGGGGCCAACGTCCTGACTTTC
TRBJ2-7 - - TRBV20-1 CSARDPTDYEQYF TGCAGTGCTAGAGATCCGACAGACTACGAGCAGTACTTC
TRBJ2-1 - TRBD2 TRBV5-1 CASRGLGGGAGYNEQFF TGCGCCAGCAGGGGCCTCGGCGGGGGGGCGGGGTACAATGAGCAGTTCTTC
TRBJ1-1 - - TRBV6-1 CASRPILGDTEAFF TGTGCCAGCAGGCCAATTTTGGGGGATACTGAAGCTTTCTTT
TRBJ2-5 once - TRBV7-3 CASSETTGLQETQYF TGTGCCAGCAGCGAGACGACAGGTCTACAAGAGACCCAGTACTTC
TRBJ2-3 - - TRBV27 CASSPPVWAATDTQYF TGTGCCAGCAGTCCCCCAGTTTGGGCTGCCACAGATACGCAGTATTTT
TRBJ2-2 - - TRBV6-2/TRBV6-3 CASSYAYTGELFF TGTGCCAGCAGTTATGCGTACACCGGGGAGCTGTTTTTT
TRBJ1-1 many - TRBV12-3/TRBV12-4 CASSLDRASEAFF TGTGCCAGCAGTTTAGACAGGGCCTCTGAAGCTTTCTTT
TRBJ2-3 - TRBD2 TRBV5-8 CASSLAVVAGGTDTQYF TGTGCCAGCAGCTTGGCCGTAGTAGCGGGGGGCACAGATACGCAGTATTTT